What follows is one T cell receptor beta chain and its context. These data are taken from a study of OX40 agonist ivuxolimab in advanced cancers. As for the study in general: Intravenous ivuxolimab at 0.01 to 10 mg/kg was given to patients every 2 weeks.

Sequencing was performed with immunoSEQ multiplex PCR; in TCRdb, only in-frame clones are kept and a portion is missing. Among some 86,000 clones listed, 75% to 95% were seen once. The TCR comes from an adult with an advanced solid tumor such as melanoma, head and neck, liver or kidney cancer. Sequencing used CD4+ or CD8+ T cells sorted from blood, obtained in a trial of the OX40 agonist ivuxolimab.

In nucleotides, the CDR3 is TGTGCCAGCAGCTTATCCAGGAATGAGCAGTTCTTC. Its translation: CASSLSRNEQFF. This chain uses TRBV11-2 with TRBJ2-1; D not resolved. This CDR3 is built from 12 residues. The V gene's germline CDR1 is SGHAT and CDR2 FQNNGV. The ends were cut back, 2 bases at V and 7 bases at J, with 6 bases in the middle.